The T cell receptor beta chain described here comes from a study of glioma-infiltrating T cells after dendritic cell vaccination (dated by TCRdb to the mid-2010s). Study-wide context: Of the 15 or so glioblastoma patients in the cohort, all drawn from Phase I and II dendritic cell vaccination trials, 9 were newly diagnosed and 6 had recurrent disease. Each patient got three intradermal injections of the dendritic cell vaccine, spaced at biweekly intervals, in the arm below the axilla. Patients received autologous tumor lysate-pulsed dendritic cell vaccination between about 2002 and 2012. Deep sequencing of TCR beta CDR3 regions was used to quantify tumor-infiltrating lymphocyte content and compare tumor and blood repertoires in dendritic cell-vaccinated glioblastoma patients. Survival after dendritic cell vaccination was correlated with TCR sequencing metrics, such as TIL content and the overlap between tumor and blood repertoires. To make the vaccine, monocyte-derived dendritic cells were cultured for roughly seven days with IL-4 and GM-CSF and then pulsed overnight with autologous tumor lysate. Results the study describes overall, beyond this receptor: Higher estimated pretreatment TIL content predicted longer time to progression and overall survival after dendritic cell vaccination. The three-group TCR overlap response model was described as speculative and requiring prospective validation. The cohort was small and heterogeneous, only a few patients had full blood and tumor sets, and even fewer had initial-recurrent tumor pairs. TCR clonality showed no direct relationship with survival, which suggests that a diverse polyclonal response may be important.

TCRB CDR3 regions were amplified from about 2 ug genomic DNA, or all available DNA if less, using the immunoSEQ assay. For multiplex PCR, 60 forward primers for TCR V beta segments and 13 reverse primers for J beta segments were used. Synthetic control templates were spiked into each sample at limiting dilution to estimate reads per starting template. Sequencing produced 87 bp reads on the Illumina HiSeq System. The original methods were these. PCR and sequencing errors were removed by a nearest neighbor algorithm that merged closely related sequences. TCR overlap was measured as the percentage of unique tumor TCR beta sequences also present in the same patient's peripheral blood. TCRdb's version of the immuneACCESS table is confined to in-frame rearrangements and falls short of the full clone set. An unresolved V gene accounts for under half of the shortfall where checked; the remainder is of unknown origin. Clone size and V and J calls were adopted from that table, with D and trimming inferred from the DNA. The sample table contains roughly 82,000 clones; only one count was recorded for around 90% of them. The ten largest clones represent approximately 3% of the sample.

From a lookup of the germline V gene, CDR1 and CDR2 are MGHDK and SYGVNS. At the junction V is shortened by 3 bases and J by 4 bases; bases outside the gene matches: 4. Taken from cysteine to phenylalanine, the CDR3 has 14 residues. Just the 42-base CDR3 DNA is kept, in frame starting at base 1. Selection of patients required sufficient residual fresh-frozen tumor tissue and over two years of available survival data. An isocitrate dehydrogenase mutation was not carried by any of the glioblastoma patients, although molecular status was otherwise variable. PBMC collection took place before vaccination, two weeks after the third vaccination, and at tumor progression if progression occurred. The Qiagen DNeasy Blood extraction Kit was used for extraction of genomic DNA. Remarks on this clone: The target of this receptor is not known. Qualities for individual bases were not recorded, and no much larger clone is one base off.

The sequence derives from a human donor with glioblastoma. The source was blood, collected before dendritic cell vaccination. Recombination joined TRBV25-1 with TRBJ1-2; TRBD1 matches 8 bases in the middle. The CDR3 corresponds to CASSDDRGIYGYTF. The nucleotides are TGTGCCAGCAGTGACGACAGGGGTATCTATGGCTACACCTTC.